This TCR beta chain was captured by sequencing in a study of shared clonotypes between healthy human individuals. The assay ran at deep level. Generated by immunoSEQ multiplex PCR, the TCRdb table keeps only in-frame clones and is missing some. The sample shows 500,000 to 650,000 clones, around 80% of them seen only once. All donors were healthy HIV-negative adults lacking recent acute infections or vaccinations. Genomic DNA from unsorted samples was obtained from 80 million to 100 million PBMCs (per sample). A note on this clone: Its antigen is not known.

The CDR3 has 14 amino acids. Findings and caveats of the study: Clonotype sharing among donors, it was expected, would be affected by sequencing depth.

The V call is TRBV21-1, the J call TRBJ1-1; the table's D call, TRBD1, was not checked against the DNA. TRBV21-1 is assigned pseudogene status. The specimen was PBMCs. This receptor was taken from a woman aged 40 to 50 in good health. Some clones in this sample may be carry-over from other donors' samples. In nucleotides, the CDR3 is TGTGCCAGCGGACCCGACAGGTCCTTAGGGGTGGCTTTCTTT. Translation: CASGPDRSLGVAFF.